This TCR beta chain was captured in a study of shared clonotypes between healthy human individuals. This clone was seen a single time. The data were produced by immunoSEQ multiplex PCR, yet TCRdb's version contains in-frame clones alone and is incomplete. The data contain 2 million or so clones, 85% to 95% of them singletons. This CDR3 comprises 15 residues. Trimming cost V 3 bases and J 6 bases; bases outside gene matches: 7. CDR1 is SGHRS and CDR2 is YFSETQ in the germline V gene. The sequenced sample was naive CD4+ T cells sorted from blood. Subset of the sample: CD45RA+ positively selected. This receptor was taken from a man between 18 and 35 years old in good health. The genes are TRBV5-1 and TRBJ2-2, with 8 nucleotides matching TRBD1. The DNA of the CDR3 is TGCGCCAGCAGCTCCCACAGACAGGGGTCCGGGGAGCTGTTTTTT. Amino acids: CASSSHRQGSGELFF.